This TCR beta chain was profiled in a study of T-cell reconstitution after alpha-beta-depleted transplantation in children (dated by TCRdb to the mid-2010s). Regarding the complete study: Using TCR repertoire profiling, the study followed T-cell immune reconstitution in a quantitative way in children after TCRalphabeta/CD19-depleted allogeneic hematopoietic cell transplantation. What the work shows at the level of the full study, not this receptor alone: Hyperexpanded clone frequencies declined over subsequent months; after one year, T-cell counts and TCRbeta diversity were mostly attributed to newly produced T cells. In some patients, the high TCRbeta diversity seen at day 60 was put down to recipient T cells and intrathymic progenitors that had survived conditioning. The apparently early recovery of alphabetaT-cell counts about two months after transplant reportedly depended on only several hundred rapidly expanded clones that came from non-depleted graft cells.

About this clonotype itself: What this receptor recognizes is not known. Base qualities were left out, and no much larger clone turns up one base away.

Libraries were built with PCR. The run used an Illumina HiSeq 2500. Molecular barcoding was employed in the preparation of TCR libraries, with unique molecular identifiers being used to normalize TCRbeta repertoire quantification. The public reads were quality trimmed at Q25 with fastp and then assembled into clones with MiXCR by TCRdb, keeping productive beta chains. A single entry per CDR3 protein holds the most common genes and DNA from its merged rows. This sample holds approximately 400,000 distinct CDR3 sequences; 15% to 20% were observed only once. The top ten hold less than 30% of the sample. Per the publication, the treatment or condition label means: allogeneic hematopoietic cell transplantation with graft depleted of TCRalphabeta T cells and CD19 B cells. Transplant recipients were children who received TCRalphabeta/CD19-depleted allogeneic hematopoietic cell grafts. Between the V and J ends, shortened by 4 bases and 5 bases respectively, the junction contains 14 bases. The CDR3 numbers 13 residues from cysteine through phenylalanine. Only CDR3 DNA remains: 39 bases, in frame from the first base. Per the germline V gene (reference sequence), DFQATT is the CDR1 and SNEGSKA is the CDR2.

This chain is built from TRBV20-1 and TRBJ2-5, and perhaps TRBD2 as D gene, on 6 matching bases. The TCR comes from a boy under two years old who had a stem cell transplant for Wiskott-Aldrich syndrome, so the T cells may come from the graft donor. Sequenced here: PBMCs, mostly from graft donor cells, sampled 360 days after TCRalphabeta/CD19-depleted stem cell transplant. The CDR3 corresponds to CSAIPGAPETQYF. The DNA is as follows: TGCAGTGCTATTCCGGGAGCCCCCGAGACCCAGTACTTC.